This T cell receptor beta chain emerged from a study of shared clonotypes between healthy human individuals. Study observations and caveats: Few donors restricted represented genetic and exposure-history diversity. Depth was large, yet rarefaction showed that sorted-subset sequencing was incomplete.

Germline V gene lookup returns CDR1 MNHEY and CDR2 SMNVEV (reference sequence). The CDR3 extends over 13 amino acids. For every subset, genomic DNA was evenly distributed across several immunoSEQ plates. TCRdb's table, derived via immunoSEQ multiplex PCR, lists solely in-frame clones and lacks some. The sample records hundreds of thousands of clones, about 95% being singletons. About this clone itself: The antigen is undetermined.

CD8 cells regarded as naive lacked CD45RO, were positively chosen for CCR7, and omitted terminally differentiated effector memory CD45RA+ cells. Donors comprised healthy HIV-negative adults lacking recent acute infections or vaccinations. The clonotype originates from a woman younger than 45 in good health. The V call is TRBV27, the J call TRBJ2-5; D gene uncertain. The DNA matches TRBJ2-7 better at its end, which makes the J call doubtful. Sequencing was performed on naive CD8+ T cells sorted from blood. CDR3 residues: CASSFRPSYEQYF. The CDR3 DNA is TGTGCCAGCAGTTTTCGGCCGTCCTACGAGCAGTACTTC.